This T cell receptor beta chain appears in the sequencing data of a study of OX40 agonist ivuxolimab in advanced cancers. Study-wide background: The patients' treatment was ivuxolimab, an agonistic anti-OX40 (CD134) antibody.

V was trimmed by 2 bases and J by 0 bases, leaving 11 bases between them. CDR1 KGHSH and CDR2 LQKENI come from the germline V gene. The CDR3 totals 16 residues. TCRdb's table, derived via immunoSEQ multiplex PCR, lists solely in-frame clones and lacks some. This table holds 65,000 to 100,000 clones, about 80% found once. Whole-study findings and limits: Some of the nonresponding patients also showed low levels of normalized T-cell clonal expansion. CD4+ and CD8+ blood T cells expanded clonally by week 6 at 0.1 to 3.0 mg/kg. On average, CD8+ T cells showed a greater number of expanded clones than CD4+.

In regard to this clone: Its antigen is not identified.

This sequence joins TRBV18 and TRBJ1-3; D possibly corresponds to TRBD1 (6 bases). The TCR was taken from an adult with an advanced solid tumor such as melanoma, head and neck, liver or kidney cancer. The sample was CD4+ or CD8+ T cells sorted from blood, taken in a trial of the OX40 agonist ivuxolimab. The CDR3 bases are TGTGCCAGCTCACCAACGGACAGCAACTCTGGAAACACCATATATTTT. Residues: CASSPTDSNSGNTIYF.